This T cell receptor (beta chain) was profiled in a study of chemoradiotherapy in HPV16-positive cancers. The study, taken as a whole, reports: The functional HPV-specific definition rests on just two HPV16-positive patients.

This table comes from immunoSEQ multiplex PCR, and its TCRdb copy is limited to in-frame clones, with some not included. The sample has 1,500 to 2,500 clones; roughly 90% are singletons. Samples were taken several times over chemoradiotherapy. About this clone itself: Its matching antigen is unknown.

Germline V gene lookup returns CDR1 SGDLS and CDR2 YYNGEE. The trim removed 3 bases at V and 3 bases at J, leaving 5 bases unmatched. The CDR3 spans 17 residues. The source of this sequence is a human donor with HPV-associated anogenital cancer. The chain carries TRBV9 and TRBJ2-2; 13 bases match TRBD2. Sequenced here: tumor tissue, sampled from a patient who underwent chemoradiotherapy. In DNA form, the CDR3 reads TGTGCCAGCAGCGCGGGACTAGCGGGGTTGTACACCGGGGAGCTGTTTTTT. Protein sequence: CASSAGLAGLYTGELFF. The complete variable domain, with remaining parts taken from reference TRBV9 and TRBJ2-2, reads DSGVTQTPKHLITATGQRVTLRCSPRSGDLSVYWYQQSLDQGLQFLIQYYNGEERAKGNILERFSAQQFPDLHSELNLSSLELGDSALYFCASSAGLAGLYTGELFFGEGSRLTVL.